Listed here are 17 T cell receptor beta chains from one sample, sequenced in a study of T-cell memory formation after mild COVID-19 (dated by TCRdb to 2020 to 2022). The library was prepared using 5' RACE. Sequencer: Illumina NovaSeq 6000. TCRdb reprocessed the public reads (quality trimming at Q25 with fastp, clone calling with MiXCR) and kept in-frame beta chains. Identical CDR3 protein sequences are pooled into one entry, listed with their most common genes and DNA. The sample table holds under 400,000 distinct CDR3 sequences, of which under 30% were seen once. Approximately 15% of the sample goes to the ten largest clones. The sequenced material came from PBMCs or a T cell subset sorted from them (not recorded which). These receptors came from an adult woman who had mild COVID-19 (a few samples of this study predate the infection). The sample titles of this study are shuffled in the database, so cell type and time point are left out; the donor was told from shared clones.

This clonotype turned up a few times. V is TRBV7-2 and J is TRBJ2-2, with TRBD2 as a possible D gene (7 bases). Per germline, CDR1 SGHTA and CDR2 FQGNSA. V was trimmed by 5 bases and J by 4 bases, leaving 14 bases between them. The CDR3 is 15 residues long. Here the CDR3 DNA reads TGTGCCAGCAGCGGCGGGGGCCCGGGCACCGGGGAGCTGTTTTTT. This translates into CASSGGGPGTGELFF.

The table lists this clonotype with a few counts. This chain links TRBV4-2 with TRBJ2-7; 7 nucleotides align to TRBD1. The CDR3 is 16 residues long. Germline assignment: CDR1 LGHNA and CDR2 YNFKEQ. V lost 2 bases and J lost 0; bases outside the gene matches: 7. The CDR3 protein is CASSQRRGNPSYEQYF. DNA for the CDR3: TGTGCCAGCAGCCAACGCAGGGGGAACCCCTCCTACGAGCAGTACTTC.

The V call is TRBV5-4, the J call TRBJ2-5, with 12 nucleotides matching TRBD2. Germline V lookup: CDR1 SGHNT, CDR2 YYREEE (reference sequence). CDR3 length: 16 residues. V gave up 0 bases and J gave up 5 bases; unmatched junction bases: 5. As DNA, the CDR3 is TGTGCCAGCAGCTTGGTTCCTAGCGGGGGGGCCGAGACCCAGTACTTC. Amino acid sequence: CASSLVPSGGAETQYF.

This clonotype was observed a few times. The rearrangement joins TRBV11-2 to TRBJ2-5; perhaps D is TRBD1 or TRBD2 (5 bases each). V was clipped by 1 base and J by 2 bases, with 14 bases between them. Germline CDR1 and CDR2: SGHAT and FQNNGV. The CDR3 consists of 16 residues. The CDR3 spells CASSLGLGVAQETQYF. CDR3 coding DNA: TGTGCCAGCAGCTTAGGGCTGGGGGTCGCACAAGAGACCCAGTACTTC.

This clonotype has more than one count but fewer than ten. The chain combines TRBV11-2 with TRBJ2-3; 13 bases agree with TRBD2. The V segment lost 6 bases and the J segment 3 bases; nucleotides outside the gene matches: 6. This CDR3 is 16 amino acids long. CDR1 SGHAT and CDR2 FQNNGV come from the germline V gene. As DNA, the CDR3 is TGTGCCAGCAGACGGACTAGCGGGGGACCTACAGATACGCAGTATTTT. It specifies CASRRTSGGPTDTQYF.

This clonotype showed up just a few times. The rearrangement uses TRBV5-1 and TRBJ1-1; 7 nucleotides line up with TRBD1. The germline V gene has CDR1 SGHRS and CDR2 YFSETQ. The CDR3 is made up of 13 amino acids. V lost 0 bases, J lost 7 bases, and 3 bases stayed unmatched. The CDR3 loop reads CASSLAGTVEAFF. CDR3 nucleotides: TGCGCCAGCAGCTTGGCCGGGACAGTTGAAGCTTTCTTT.

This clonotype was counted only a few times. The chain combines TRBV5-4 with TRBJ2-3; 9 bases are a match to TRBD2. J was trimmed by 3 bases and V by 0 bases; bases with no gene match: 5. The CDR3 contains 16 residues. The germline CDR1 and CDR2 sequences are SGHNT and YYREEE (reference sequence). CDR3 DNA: TGTGCCAGCAGCTTGGGCGGGGGGGCTCTTACAGATACGCAGTATTTT. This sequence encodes CASSLGGGALTDTQYF.

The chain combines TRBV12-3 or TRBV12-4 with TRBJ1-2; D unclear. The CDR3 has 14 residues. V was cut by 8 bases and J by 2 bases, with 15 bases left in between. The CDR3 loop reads CASASSHRNYGYTF. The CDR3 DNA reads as TGTGCCAGCGCTAGTAGCCACCGGAACTATGGCTACACCTTC.

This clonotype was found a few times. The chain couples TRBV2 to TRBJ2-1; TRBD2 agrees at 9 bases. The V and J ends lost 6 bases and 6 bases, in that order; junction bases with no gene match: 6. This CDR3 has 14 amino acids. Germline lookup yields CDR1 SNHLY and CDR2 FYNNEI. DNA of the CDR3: TGTGCCAGCAGGGGACCAGCGGGGGGCAATGAGCAGTTCTTC. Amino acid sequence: CASRGPAGGNEQFF. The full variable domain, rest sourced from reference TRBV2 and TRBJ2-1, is EPEVTQTPSHQVTQMGQEVILRCVPISNHLYFYWYRQILGQKVEFLVSFYNNEISEKSEIFDDQFSVERPDGSNFTLKIRSTKLEDSAMYFCASRGPAGGNEQFFGPGTRLTVL.

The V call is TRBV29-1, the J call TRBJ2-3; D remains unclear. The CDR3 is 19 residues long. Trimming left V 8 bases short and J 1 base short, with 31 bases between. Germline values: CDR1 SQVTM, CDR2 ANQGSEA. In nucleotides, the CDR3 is TGCAGCCCCTTGGGCCCTCCTGGCTACGAAAGCTTTGGCACAGATACGCAGTATTTT. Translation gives CSPLGPPGYESFGTDTQYF.

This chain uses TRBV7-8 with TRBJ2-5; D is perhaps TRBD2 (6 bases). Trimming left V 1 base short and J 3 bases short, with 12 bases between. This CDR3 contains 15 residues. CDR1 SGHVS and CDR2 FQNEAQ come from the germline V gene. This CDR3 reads CASSLERLGKETQYF. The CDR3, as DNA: TGTGCCAGCAGCTTAGAGAGACTAGGGAAAGAGACCCAGTACTTC.

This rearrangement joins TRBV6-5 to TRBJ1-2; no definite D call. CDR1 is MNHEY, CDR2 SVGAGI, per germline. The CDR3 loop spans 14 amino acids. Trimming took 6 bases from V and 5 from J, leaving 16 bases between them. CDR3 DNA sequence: TGTGCCAGCAGACCCGGACTTCGGGATTATGGCTACACCTTC. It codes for CASRPGLRDYGYTF.

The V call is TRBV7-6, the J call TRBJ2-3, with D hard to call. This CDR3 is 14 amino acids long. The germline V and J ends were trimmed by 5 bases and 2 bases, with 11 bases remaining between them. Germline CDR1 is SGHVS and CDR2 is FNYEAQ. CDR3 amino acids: CASSPLGFTDTQYF. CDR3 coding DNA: TGTGCCAGCAGCCCACTCGGTTTCACAGATACGCAGTATTTT.

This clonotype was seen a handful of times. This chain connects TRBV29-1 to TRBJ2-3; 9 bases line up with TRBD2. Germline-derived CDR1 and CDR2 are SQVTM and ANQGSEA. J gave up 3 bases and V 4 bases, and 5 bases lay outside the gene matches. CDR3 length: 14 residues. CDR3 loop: CSVVFLAGTDTQYF. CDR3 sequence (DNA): TGCAGCGTTGTTTTCCTAGCGGGGACAGATACGCAGTATTTT.

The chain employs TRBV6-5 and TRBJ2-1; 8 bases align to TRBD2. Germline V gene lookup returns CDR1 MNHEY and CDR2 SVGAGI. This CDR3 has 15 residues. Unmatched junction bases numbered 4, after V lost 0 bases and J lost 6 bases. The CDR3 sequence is CASSYSSGGSNEQFF. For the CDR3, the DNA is TGTGCCAGCAGTTACTCCAGCGGGGGTTCCAATGAGCAGTTCTTC.

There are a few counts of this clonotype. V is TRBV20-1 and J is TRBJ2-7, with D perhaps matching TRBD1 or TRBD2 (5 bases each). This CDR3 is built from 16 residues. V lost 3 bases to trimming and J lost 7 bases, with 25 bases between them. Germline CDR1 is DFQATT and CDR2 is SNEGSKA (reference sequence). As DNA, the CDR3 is TGCAGTGCTAGGAAAATCAGGGACGGTCTACTAAAGGAGCAGTACTTC. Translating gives CSARKIRDGLLKEQYF.

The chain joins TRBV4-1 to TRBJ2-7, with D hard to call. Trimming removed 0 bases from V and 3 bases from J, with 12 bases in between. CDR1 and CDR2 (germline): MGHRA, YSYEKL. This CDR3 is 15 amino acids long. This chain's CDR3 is CASSQEVSEVYEQYF. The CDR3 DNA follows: TGCGCCAGCAGCCAAGAGGTTTCGGAAGTCTACGAGCAGTACTTC.